The 26 T cell receptor beta chains below come from one sample, sequenced in a study of glioma-infiltrating T cells after dendritic cell vaccination. TCRdb keeps only in-frame clones here, not all; method: immunoSEQ multiplex PCR. The table shows roughly 51,000 clones, with less than 90% occurring only once. Source: blood, taken before dendritic cell vaccination. The receptor set was obtained from a human donor with glioblastoma.

There are a few counts of this clone. J is TRBJ1-2 and V is TRBV25-1, with TRBD1 as a possible D gene (5 bases). CDR3 length: 13 residues. The V gene's germline CDR1 is MGHDK and CDR2 SYGVNS. V lost 3 bases and J lost 1, with 6 bases in between. Here the CDR3 DNA reads TGTGCCAGCAGTGAGGGGGGTAACTATGGCTACACCTTC. Protein: CASSEGGNYGYTF.

The chain couples TRBV27 to TRBJ2-7; tentative D call: TRBD2 (6 bases). The germline V gene encodes CDR1 MNHEY and CDR2 SMNVEV (reference sequence). There are 16 residues in the CDR3. The V end lost 2 bases, the J end lost 8 bases, and 22 bases lay between the germline ends. CDR3 sequence: CASSLQTRGGSTKQYF. The CDR3, as DNA: TGTGCCAGCAGTTTACAAACACGGGGAGGAAGTACGAAGCAGTACTTC.

The rearrangement joins TRBV30 to TRBJ2-3; perhaps TRBD2 as D (6 bases). Germline lookup yields CDR1 GTSNPN and CDR2 SVGIG (reference sequence). The V and J ends lost 0 bases and 2 bases respectively, with 12 bases between them. This CDR3 is built from 15 residues. The CDR3 reads CAWSVGSGLTDTQYF. The CDR3 DNA is TGTGCCTGGAGTGTGGGTAGCGGACTCACAGATACGCAGTATTTT.

The chain carries TRBV9 and TRBJ1-4, with D possibly matching TRBD1 (6 bases). CDR1 and CDR2 (germline): SGDLS, YYNGEE. This CDR3 has 15 amino acids. The V and J ends lost 0 bases and 5 bases respectively, with 11 bases between them. The CDR3, as DNA: TGTGCCAGCAGCGTAGATACAGGGCTAAATGAAAAACTGTTTTTT. This gives the protein CASSVDTGLNEKLFF.

The genes are TRBV12-5 and TRBJ2-7; TRBD1 aligns across 8 bases. The CDR3 is made up of 13 amino acids. After removal of 10 bases from V and 6 bases from J, the junction contained 11 bases not matched to a gene. The germline V gene encodes CDR1 LGHNT and CDR2 FRNRAP. CDR3 bases: TGTGCTACCCACCCTGCAGGGGGCTCCGAGCAGTACTTC. This gives the protein CATHPAGGSEQYF.

The genes are TRBV7-6 and TRBJ2-1, with 10 bases aligning to TRBD2. The CDR3 loop spans 16 amino acids. V shed 5 bases and J 0 bases; nucleotides not matched to a gene: 4. Germline loops: CDR1 SGHVS, CDR2 FNYEAQ. Here the CDR3 reads CASSPLAGASYNEQFF. DNA of the CDR3: TGTGCCAGCAGCCCCCTAGCGGGAGCCTCCTACAATGAGCAGTTCTTC.

V is TRBV19 and J is TRBJ2-7; possible D gene TRBD1, 5 bases. Trimming stripped 3 bases from V and 1 base from J, with 19 bases between. CDR3 length: 17 amino acids. The germline CDR1 and CDR2 sequences are LNHDA and SQIVND (reference sequence). This chain's CDR3 is CASSIQVRQGGSYEQYF. The CDR3 DNA is TGTGCCAGTAGTATTCAGGTTCGGCAGGGTGGGTCCTACGAGCAGTACTTC.

The CDR3 DNA reads as TGTGCCTGGACCGCGGGACAGAACTATGGCTACACCTTC. It codes for CAWTAGQNYGYTF. The chain combines TRBV30 with TRBJ1-2; 7 bases match TRBD1. After removal of 4 bases from V and 2 bases from J, the junction contained 4 bases not matched to a gene. CDR1 GTSNPN and CDR2 SVGIG come from the germline V gene (reference sequence). The CDR3 runs 13 residues.

This chain joins TRBV19 and TRBJ2-7, with TRBD1 as a possible D gene (8 bases). The germline CDR1 and CDR2 sequences are LNHDA and SQIVND (reference sequence). This CDR3 contains 15 residues. Trimming took 5 bases from V and 1 from J, leaving 15 bases between them. CDR3 in amino acids: CASSALQGGSYEQYF. The CDR3 nucleotides are TGTGCCAGTAGTGCCCTACAGGGGGGGTCCTACGAGCAGTACTTC.

This clone occurred once. The chain carries TRBV4-3 and TRBJ2-7; 8 bases match TRBD2. Unmatched junction bases numbered 12, after V lost 3 bases and J lost 2 bases. Germline V gene lookup returns CDR1 LGHNA and CDR2 YSLEER. There are 17 residues in the CDR3. The CDR3 DNA reads TGCGCCAGCAGCCAGGACCATGTACTAGCGGCCACCTACGAGCAGTACTTC. Protein sequence: CASSQDHVLAATYEQYF.

V is TRBV11-2 and J is TRBJ2-5; no definite D call. The CDR3 length is 16 residues. In germline, CDR1 is SGHAT, CDR2 FQNNGV. V gave up 5 bases and J gave up 4 bases, with 20 bases separating them. The CDR3 nucleotides are TGTGCCAGCAGCCCCCTCGGTCCCCAATTGGTAGAGACCCAGTACTTC. Its translation: CASSPLGPQLVETQYF. Full variable domain (outside the CDR3, taken from reference TRBV11-2 and TRBJ2-5): EAGVAQSPRYKIIEKRQSVAFWCNPISGHATLYWYQQILGQGPKLLIQFQNNGVVDDSQLPKDRFSAERLKGVDSTLKIQPAKLEDSAVYLCASSPLGPQLVETQYFGPGTRLLVL.

The V and J genes are TRBV29-1 and TRBJ1-1; D not certain. Germline CDR1 reads SQVTM; CDR2 reads ANQGSEA. The CDR3 is 15 amino acids. Trimming removed 4 bases from V and 2 bases from J, with 17 bases in between. CDR3 bases: TGCAGCGTTGCCCGGGTTCCAACTCAAAACACTGAAGCTTTCTTT. Translation gives CSVARVPTQNTEAFF.

The V call is TRBV7-9, the J call TRBJ2-1; D might be TRBD1 (6 bases). Trimming cost V 4 bases and J 8 bases, with 18 bases left between them. This CDR3 is 15 amino acids long. Germline loops: CDR1 SEHNR, CDR2 FQNEAQ (reference sequence). The CDR3 coding sequence is TGTGCCAGCAGCTGGGGGCCTCGTAGCGTCGATGAGCAGTTCTTC. It yields the protein CASSWGPRSVDEQFF. The variable domain in full, completed from reference TRBV7-9 and TRBJ2-1, reads DTGVSQNPRHKITKRGQNVTFRCDPISEHNRLYWYRQTLGQGPEFLTYFQNEAQLEKSRLLSDRFSAERPKGSFSTLEIQRTEQGDSAMYLCASSWGPRSVDEQFFGPGTRLTVL.

This rearrangement joins TRBV4-2 to TRBJ1-2; no definite D call. CDR1 is LGHNA and CDR2 is YNFKEQ in the germline V gene. The CDR3 has 17 amino acids. The germline V and J ends were trimmed by 0 bases and 8 bases, with 22 bases remaining between them. CDR3 sequence reads: CASSQEGMGGEIGGYTF. The CDR3 DNA is TGTGCCAGCAGCCAAGAGGGAATGGGCGGGGAGATTGGAGGCTACACCTTC.

V is TRBV7-9 and J is TRBJ2-2; 7 bases agree with TRBD1. The CDR3 sequence is 15 residues long. Germline CDR1 SEHNR, CDR2 FQNEAQ (reference sequence). V gave up 5 bases and J gave up 4 bases; unmatched junction bases: 7. The CDR3 sequence: CASSQGSGGTGELFF. DNA for the CDR3: TGTGCCAGCAGCCAGGGGTCAGGGGGCACCGGGGAGCTGTTTTTT.

The V call is TRBV5-4, the J call TRBJ2-7, with 7 bases lining up with TRBD2. V lost 3 bases and J lost 5; bases outside the gene matches: 8. Germline values: CDR1 SGHNT, CDR2 YYREEE (reference sequence). This CDR3 is 14 amino acids long. CDR3 residues: CASSSRGGLDEQYF. Here the CDR3 DNA reads TGTGCCAGCAGCTCCCGGGGAGGGTTGGACGAGCAGTACTTC.

This chain connects TRBV27 to TRBJ2-3; a weak D match, TRBD1 (5 bases). V dropped 8 bases and J dropped 7 bases, with 13 bases sitting between them. Looked up from germline, CDR1 is MNHEY and CDR2 is SMNVEV (reference sequence). This CDR3 is 12 amino acids long. The CDR3 is CASSLTGNTQYF. The DNA for the CDR3 is TGTGCCAGCTCCCTCACAGGAAATACGCAGTATTTT.

The V and J genes are TRBV6-5 and TRBJ2-1, with 7 bases matching TRBD2. The CDR3 covers 14 residues. The germline gives CDR1 MNHEY, CDR2 SVGAGI. V gave up 7 bases and J gave up 1 base; unmatched junction bases: 4. The CDR3 region has the DNA TGTGCCAGCAAGGCGGGGGAGTCCTACAATGAGCAGTTCTTC. Its protein product is CASKAGESYNEQFF.

This clone turned up a few times. This chain links TRBV5-5 with TRBJ1-2, with 7 nucleotides matching TRBD1. Unmatched junction bases numbered 4, after V lost 4 bases and J lost 1 base. The V gene's germline CDR1 is SGHKS and CDR2 YYEKEE (reference sequence). This CDR3 is 14 amino acids long. CDR3 residues: CASSGQEINYGYTF. For the CDR3, the DNA is TGTGCCAGCAGCGGACAGGAAATTAACTATGGCTACACCTTC.

V and J are TRBV4-3 and TRBJ1-2; 7 nucleotides agree with TRBD1. With V trimmed by 4 bases and J by 4 bases, 12 bases remained unmatched. The CDR3 is 16 residues long. Germline CDR1 and CDR2: LGHNA and YSLEER. The CDR3 region has the DNA TGCGCCAGCAGCCGTAATCAGGGACAGAGAATCTATGGCTACACCTTC. Its translation: CASSRNQGQRIYGYTF.

The CDR3 here is CASSTWGAQHF. The CDR3, as DNA: TGTGCCAGTAGTACCTGGGGAGCCCAGCATTTT. J is TRBJ1-5 and V is TRBV19, with D uncertain. The ends were cut back, 4 bases at V and 11 bases at J, with 9 bases in the middle. This CDR3 comprises 11 residues. CDR1 is LNHDA, CDR2 SQIVND, per germline (reference sequence).

As to this clone: Additional DNA sequences in this sample encode the identical CDR3. The chain uses TRBV9 and TRBJ1-2, with 7 bases identical to TRBD1. The germline CDR1 and CDR2 sequences are SGDLS and YYNGEE. V lost 0 bases and J lost 4; bases outside the gene matches: 6. CDR3 size: 15 residues. In nucleotides, the CDR3 is TGTGCCAGCAGCGTAGAGCCAGGGGGATCCTATGGCTACACCTTC. It encodes CASSVEPGGSYGYTF.

This clone was detected once. The chain couples TRBV30 to TRBJ2-5; 16 bases agree with TRBD2. CDR3 size: 17 residues. From germline, CDR1 is GTSNPN and CDR2 SVGIG (reference sequence). Trimming at V came to 5 bases and at J to 5 bases, leaving 11 bases not matched to a gene. As DNA, the CDR3 is TGTGCCTGGGCGACCGGGACTAGCGGGAGGGGACTTGAGACCCAGTACTTC. Amino acids: CAWATGTSGRGLETQYF.

This clone appeared a single time. The chain joins TRBV7-2 to TRBJ1-1; D unresolved. From germline, CDR1 is SGHTA and CDR2 FQGNSA. This CDR3 spans 15 amino acids. Trimming took off 1 base at V and 1 base at J, with 10 bases between the two ends. CDR3 nucleotides: TGTGCCAGCAGCTTAGGCCCAGGTGGGAACACTGAAGCTTTCTTT. It is translated as CASSLGPGGNTEAFF.

The chain is built from TRBV6-5 and TRBJ2-7, with a weak D call TRBD2 (6 bases). V was pared by 5 bases and J by 3 bases, with 14 bases between. CDR3 size: 14 residues. Per germline, CDR1 MNHEY and CDR2 SVGAGI. CDR3 sequence: CASSRGGGDYEQYF. The CDR3 nucleotides read TGTGCCAGCAGTCGAGGTGGCGGGGACTACGAGCAGTACTTC.

The chain is built from TRBV4-1 and TRBJ1-5; 9 bases match TRBD1. The CDR3 covers 17 residues. CDR1 and CDR2 (germline): MGHRA, YSYEKL. V shed 0 bases, J shed 4 bases, and the junction held 7 bases outside the gene matches. In nucleotides, the CDR3 is TGCGCCAGCAGCCAAGAAGGTTCGGGACAGGGAAATCAGCCCCAGCATTTT. Translating gives CASSQEGSGQGNQPQHF.